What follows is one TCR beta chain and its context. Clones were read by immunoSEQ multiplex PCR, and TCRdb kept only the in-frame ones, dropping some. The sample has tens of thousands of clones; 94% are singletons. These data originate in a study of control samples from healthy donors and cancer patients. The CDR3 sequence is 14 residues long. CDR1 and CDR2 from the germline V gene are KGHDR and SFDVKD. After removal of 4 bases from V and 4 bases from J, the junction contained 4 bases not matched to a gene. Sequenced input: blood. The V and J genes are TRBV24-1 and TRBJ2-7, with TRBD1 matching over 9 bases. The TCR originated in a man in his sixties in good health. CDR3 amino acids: CATSDPGQGYEQYF. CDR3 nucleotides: TGTGCCACCAGTGACCCGGGACAGGGTTACGAGCAGTACTTC.